This T cell receptor (beta chain) appears in the sequencing data of a study of T cells in tumors after PD-1 blockade. With 3 bases removed from V and 3 bases from J, the gap between germline ends came to 2 bases. Germline-derived CDR1 and CDR2 are SGHDN and FVKESK. The CDR3 is 11 amino acids. Profiled with immunoSEQ multiplex PCR; TCRdb holds only in-frame clones, not every one. The data show some 20,000 clones, with around 85% seen just once and roughly 25% held by the top ten. This clone was observed once. This sequence joins TRBV14 and TRBJ1-1; D not resolved. The source material was PBMCs, sampled after anti-PD-1 therapy. The receptor's source is a human donor with advanced basal cell or squamous cell carcinoma (not recorded which). CDR3 nucleotide sequence: TGTGCCAGCAGCCACCACACTGAAGCTTTCTTT. It is translated as CASSHHTEAFF.